This T cell receptor (beta chain) was captured by sequencing in a study of blood T cell repertoires in COVID-19. Across the whole study: From the United States, Italy and Spain came samples of acute and convalescent COVID-19.

Here immunoSEQ multiplex PCR was the method, and the copy in TCRdb shows in-frame clones only, minus some. The data show roughly 200,000 clones, with roughly 80% seen just once and less than 5.5% held by the top ten. The TCR originated in a woman aged 55-69 years with acute COVID-19. Sequenced: PBMCs or T cells enriched from blood (not recorded which).

CDR3 in DNA: TGTGCCAGCAGCTCGTGGGACAGCACTGAAGCTTTCTTT. It translates to CASSSWDSTEAFF. The rearrangement joins TRBV11-2 to TRBJ1-1, with 7 nucleotides matching TRBD1. Germline CDR1 reads SGHAT; CDR2 reads FQNNGV. This CDR3 comprises 13 residues. The V gene end was trimmed by 4 bases and the J gene end by 4 bases; junction bases not matched to a gene: 3. The full variable domain, in which reference TRBV11-2 and TRBJ1-1 provide the parts outside the CDR3, is EAGVAQSPRYKIIEKRQSVAFWCNPISGHATLYWYQQILGQGPKLLIQFQNNGVVDDSQLPKDRFSAERLKGVDSTLKIQPAKLEDSAVYLCASSSWDSTEAFFGQGTRLTVV.